The 18 T cell receptor beta chains listed next were all sequenced from one sample in a study of shared clonotypes between healthy human individuals. Sequenced by immunoSEQ multiplex PCR; TCRdb stores in-frame clones only, minus some. Of 2 million to 3 million clones in the sample, more than 85% were seen once. Sequenced: naive CD4+ T cells from PBMCs. Subset here: CD45RA+ positively selected. These receptors all come from a man in his late teens or twenties in good health. Some clones in this sample may be carry-over from other donors' samples.

This rearrangement joins TRBV7-3 to TRBJ2-3, with 8 bases matching TRBD2. With 0 bases clipped from V and 15 bases from J, the junction kept 8 bases outside the gene matches. Germline CDR1 and CDR2: SGHTA and FQGTGA. The length of the CDR3 is 13 residues. CDR3 in amino acids: CASSLTWTSPHYF. The CDR3 DNA follows: TGTGCCAGCAGCTTAACATGGACTAGCCCCCACTATTTT.

V and J are TRBV27 and TRBJ1-2, with TRBD1 as a possible D gene (6 bases). Germline CDR1 is MNHEY and CDR2 is SMNVEV (reference sequence). The CDR3 extends over 15 amino acids. The ends were cut back, 5 bases at V and 4 bases at J, with 17 bases in the middle. CDR3 coding DNA: TGTGCCAGCAGTGGGGGCAGGGGATGGGGCTATGGCTACACCTTC. Translation: CASSGGRGWGYGYTF.

The V call is TRBV5-4, the J call TRBJ1-1; TRBD1 might be the D (6 bases). From germline, CDR1 is SGHNT and CDR2 YYREEE (reference sequence). CDR3 length equals 15 residues. Between the trimmed V and J ends, which lost 4 bases and 5 bases, there was a span of 18 bases. CDR3 DNA: TGTGCCAGCAGCGGGAGACAGGCTCGTTTAACTGAAGCTTTCTTT. Its protein product is CASSGRQARLTEAFF.

The rearrangement uses TRBV28 and TRBJ1-5, with TRBD1 identical over 10 bases. Trimming at V came to 8 bases and at J to 4 bases, leaving 8 bases not matched to a gene. There are 15 residues in the CDR3. Germline values: CDR1 MDHEN, CDR2 SYDVKM. Written as DNA, the CDR3 is TGTGCCAGCGGGGAGGGACAGGGGTTAAATCAGCCCCAGCATTTT. Residues: CASGEGQGLNQPQHF.

This chain connects TRBV18 to TRBJ2-7; D assignment may be TRBD1 or TRBD2 (5 bases each). Germline loops: CDR1 KGHSH, CDR2 LQKENI. Deletions cut 6 bases from V and 0 bases from J, with 21 bases between. CDR3 size: 17 residues. The CDR3: CASSQLGPRESSYEQYF. The CDR3 coding sequence is TGTGCCAGCTCCCAACTCGGACCCAGGGAGAGCTCCTACGAGCAGTACTTC.

The genes are TRBV27 and TRBJ2-4, with D possibly being TRBD2 (7 bases). From germline, CDR1 is MNHEY and CDR2 SMNVEV (reference sequence). Trimming removed 2 bases from V and 8 bases from J, with 22 bases in between. The CDR3 length is 17 residues. DNA of the CDR3: TGTGCCAGCAGTTTAAGTCGGGGGGCCCCCTGGGGTGACATTCAGTACTTC. Translation: CASSLSRGAPWGDIQYF.

The chain recombines TRBV19 with TRBJ1-5; TRBD1 is a possible D gene (5 bases). The germline CDR1 and CDR2 sequences are LNHDA and SQIVND (reference sequence). The length of the CDR3 is 14 residues. V was cut by 4 bases and J by 6 bases, with 13 bases left in between. CDR3 protein: CASSKGAGLQPQHF. DNA of the CDR3: TGTGCCAGTAGTAAAGGTGCAGGGCTTCAGCCCCAGCATTTT.

The chain links TRBV28 to TRBJ2-7; a weak D match, TRBD1 (6 bases). V lost 6 bases and J lost 6, with 15 bases in between. The CDR3 has 13 residues. Germline loops: CDR1 MDHEN, CDR2 SYDVKM. The CDR3 loop reads CASSQTGLGEQYF. The CDR3 region has the DNA TGTGCCAGCAGCCAAACAGGGCTCGGCGAGCAGTACTTC.

The chain couples TRBV30 to TRBJ2-7, with D perhaps TRBD2 (6 bases). The CDR3 runs to 12 residues. Between the trimmed V and J ends, which lost 5 bases and 4 bases, there was a span of 12 bases. Germline V gene sequence: CDR1 GTSNPN, CDR2 SVGIG (reference sequence). CDR3 residues: CAWGNGGYEQYF. The CDR3 coding sequence is TGTGCCTGGGGTAATGGGGGGTACGAGCAGTACTTC. Variable domain in full (rest from reference TRBV30 and TRBJ2-7): SQTIHQWPATLVQPVGSPLSLECTVEGTSNPNLYWYRQAAGRGLQLLFYSVGIGQISSEVPQNLSASRPQDRQFILSSKKLLLSDSGFYLCAWGNGGYEQYFGPGTRLTVT.

The V call is TRBV7-2, the J call TRBJ2-2; TRBD1 matches 8 bases. The V and J ends lost 5 bases and 6 bases, in that order; junction bases with no gene match: 11. Looked up from germline, CDR1 is SGHTA and CDR2 is FQGNSA. The CDR3 has 16 amino acids. The CDR3 sequence is CASSKRTGMSAGELFF. In DNA, the CDR3 is TGTGCCAGCAGCAAGCGGACAGGGATGAGTGCCGGGGAGCTGTTTTTT.

The V and J genes are TRBV5-8 and TRBJ1-5, with unresolved D. V was pared by 2 bases and J by 6 bases, with 12 bases between. Germline CDR1 is SGHTS and CDR2 is YDEGEE. There are 14 residues in the CDR3. The CDR3, as DNA: TGTGCCAGCAGCTTTATGGCAGACGGTCAGCCCCAGCATTTT. As protein: CASSFMADGQPQHF.

The table lists this clone with a few counts. This chain connects TRBV27 to TRBJ1-4; 8 nucleotides line up with TRBD1. Germline V gene sequence: CDR1 MNHEY, CDR2 SMNVEV (reference sequence). The V segment lost 4 bases and the J segment 11 bases; nucleotides outside the gene matches: 12. There are 15 residues in the CDR3. The CDR3 region is CASSSGQVPVGKLFF. The CDR3 DNA sequence: TGTGCCAGCAGTTCGGGACAGGTCCCCGTGGGGAAACTGTTTTTT.

Only one count was recorded for this clone. The chain joins TRBV11-2 to TRBJ1-1; D is ambiguous. This CDR3 region has 14 residues. Trimming stripped 0 bases from V and 1 base from J, with 6 bases between. Germline CDR1 SGHAT, CDR2 FQNNGV. As DNA, the CDR3 is TGTGCCAGCAGCTTAGAACCGGCGAACACTGAAGCTTTCTTT. Amino acids: CASSLEPANTEAFF.

The J gene is TRBJ2-2, the V gene TRBV11-2, with 12 bases identical to TRBD1. This CDR3 contains 17 residues. The ends lost 3 bases at V and 6 bases at J; junction bases unmatched: 8. The germline V gene has CDR1 SGHAT and CDR2 FQNNGV. Here the CDR3 reads CASSFGTGGPSAGELFF. The DNA for the CDR3 is TGTGCCAGCAGCTTTGGGACAGGGGGCCCCTCCGCCGGGGAGCTGTTTTTT.

V gene TRBV5-4 combines with J gene TRBJ1-2; 12 nucleotides match TRBD1. J gave up 6 bases and V 3 bases, and 9 bases lay outside the gene matches. The CDR3 length is 16 residues. Per germline, CDR1 SGHNT and CDR2 YYREEE (reference sequence). The DNA for the CDR3 is TGTGCCAGCAGCTCTCCCCCCGGGACAGGGGGCCATGGCTACACCTTC. Translation: CASSSPPGTGGHGYTF.

The rearrangement uses TRBV7-2 and TRBJ1-5; D is ambiguous. CDR3 length equals 14 residues. The germline CDR1 and CDR2 sequences are SGHTA and FQGNSA. Trimming took off 3 bases at V and 4 bases at J, with 10 bases between the two ends. The CDR3 coding sequence is TGTGCCAGCAGCTTGGACGCCCTTAATCAGCCCCAGCATTTT. It yields the protein CASSLDALNQPQHF.

The rearrangement uses TRBV30 and TRBJ2-2, with 7 bases matching TRBD2. The CDR3 sequence is 11 residues long. The germline CDR1 and CDR2 sequences are GTSNPN and SVGIG (reference sequence). Trimming took 6 bases from V and 7 from J; bases not matched to a gene: 2. The CDR3 DNA sequence: TGTGCCTGTCAGCGGGGCGGGGAGCTGTTTTTT. Translating gives CACQRGGELFF.

The rearrangement joins TRBV18 to TRBJ2-1; the match to TRBD2 covers 9 bases. CDR3 size: 15 residues. V trimming: 3 bases; J trimming: 4 bases; junction bases outside the gene matches: 4. Germline V gene lookup returns CDR1 KGHSH and CDR2 LQKENI. The CDR3 coding sequence is TGTGCCAGCTCACCCACTAGCGGGTTTTACAATGAGCAGTTCTTC. Protein product: CASSPTSGFYNEQFF.